A selection of T cell receptor beta chains follows, all from one sample in a study of cytomegalovirus exposure and HLA in healthy donors. This table comes from immunoSEQ multiplex PCR, and its TCRdb copy is limited to in-frame clones, with some not included. Among 80,000 to 90,000 clones listed, under 85% were seen once. Sequences were obtained from PBMCs. These receptor sequences come from a man aged 30 to 45 in good health and CMV-seronegative. CDR3s include the opening cysteine and the closing phenylalanine or tryptophan. The order of the fields is V gene, J gene, CDR3 protein.

TRBV27	TRBJ2-7	CASSTSGGASSEQYF
TRBV29-1	TRBJ2-7	CSVETGSSYEQYF
TRBV5-1	TRBJ2-3	CASSASLAGGYTDTQYF
TRBV6-5	TRBJ2-7	CASSYVKEPSSYEQYF
TRBV5-5	TRBJ2-5	CASSLDRIGGRETQYF
TRBV4-2	TRBJ1-1	CASSQDRGRNTEAFF
TRBV19	TRBJ1-1	CASRTTGRTAFF
TRBV25-1	TRBJ1-2	CASSESGGLYGYTF
TRBV25-1	TRBJ1-4	CATGGTGGLDEKLFF
TRBV7-6	TRBJ1-6	CASSSGDSPLHF
TRBV27	TRBJ1-2	CASSEQGAYYGYTF
TRBV19	TRBJ1-1	CASSPRDRGHGTEAFF
TRBV6-6	TRBJ1-5	CASSSLFGNQPQHF
TRBV19	TRBJ1-5	CATAGTGRIEPQHF
TRBV7-2	TRBJ2-7	CASSPGQGRIIGYEQYF
TRBV9	TRBJ2-2	CASSPTGTASVGELFF
TRBV7-9	TRBJ1-5	CASSENRDQPQHF
TRBV29-1	.	CSVAGGTGVYEQYF
TRBV18	TRBJ1-2	CASSTYSGTQGYTF
TRBV7-2	TRBJ2-3	CASSSGGDTQYF
TRBV5-1	TRBJ2-2	CASRGPSGGLPNTGELFF
TRBV2	TRBJ1-1	CASRDPTGGFTEAFF
TRBV6-5	TRBJ1-1	CASSYDVRGTEAFF
TRBV19	TRBJ2-3	CASSIASGTSGVTDTQYF
TRBV5-4	TRBJ2-7	CASSPGNRRGREQYF
TRBV7-2	TRBJ1-2	CASSLGGDWYGYTF
TRBV6-1	TRBJ1-1	CASSEEEGTGNTEAFF
TRBV2	TRBJ1-1	CASSGQGARNTEAFF
TRBV28	TRBJ2-1	CASGLAGAYNEQFF
TRBV7-8	TRBJ2-7	CASSPLQGKSSYEQYF
TRBV7-3	TRBJ2-5	CASSLVGGLVQETQYF
TRBV4-1	TRBJ1-1	CASSQGNRGYRNTEAFF
TRBV27	TRBJ1-4	CASAGGTNEKLFF
TRBV11-2	TRBJ1-5	CASSLGGTGNQPQHF
TRBV7-6	TRBJ2-3	CASSKGVGGDTQYF
TRBV20-1	TRBJ1-2	CSAGTDYGYTF
TRBV6-1	TRBJ1-5	CASIGKGQGNQPQHF
TRBV15	TRBJ2-1	CATSRDLGSEQFF
TRBV5-1	TRBJ1-4	CASSLGGRDRWEKLFF
TRBV6-1	TRBJ2-3	CASSESSGGADTQYF
TRBV27	.	CASSFSGTENEQYF
TRBV27	TRBJ2-7	CATTGQGAREQYF
TRBV10-1	TRBJ2-7	CASSEFGQGSSYEQYF
TRBV9	TRBJ2-2	CASSEGSPGLAGELFF
TRBV9	TRBJ2-2	CASSVPRDRASNTGELFF
TRBV2	TRBJ2-2	CASSRDTGELFF
TRBV5-1	TRBJ2-2	CASSLGAGLNTGELFF
TRBV25-1	TRBJ1-3	CASSEGSKSNTIYF
TRBV7-6	TRBJ2-5	CASSPSGGEGTQYF
TRBV30	TRBJ1-6	CAWSTTGLNSPLHF
TRBV11-2	TRBJ1-2	CASSLPGGRGYTF
TRBV7-3	TRBJ2-7	CASSFDRGYEQYF
TRBV5-1	TRBJ1-6	CASSLVFLGQESSYNSPLHF
TRBV30	TRBJ1-1	CAWSSNRGTEAFF
TRBV20-1	TRBJ2-3	CSAPIDTQYF